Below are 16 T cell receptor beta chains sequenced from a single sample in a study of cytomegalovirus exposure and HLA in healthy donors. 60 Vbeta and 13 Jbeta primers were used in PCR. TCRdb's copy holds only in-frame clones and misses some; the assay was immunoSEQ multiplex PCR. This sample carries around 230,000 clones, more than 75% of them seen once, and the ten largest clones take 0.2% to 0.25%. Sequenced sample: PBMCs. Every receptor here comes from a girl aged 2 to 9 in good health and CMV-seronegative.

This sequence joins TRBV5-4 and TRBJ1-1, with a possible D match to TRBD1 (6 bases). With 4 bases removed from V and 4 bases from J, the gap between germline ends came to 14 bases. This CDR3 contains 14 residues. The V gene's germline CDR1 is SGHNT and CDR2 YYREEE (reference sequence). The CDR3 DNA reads TGTGCCAGCAGCCTACTTGCAGGGGTCACTGAAGCTTTCTTT. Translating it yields CASSLLAGVTEAFF.

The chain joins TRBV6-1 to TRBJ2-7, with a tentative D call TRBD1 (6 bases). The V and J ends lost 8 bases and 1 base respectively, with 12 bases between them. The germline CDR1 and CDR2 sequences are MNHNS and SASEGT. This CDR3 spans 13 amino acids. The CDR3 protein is CASRHRVSYEQYF. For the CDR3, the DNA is TGTGCCAGCCGTCACAGGGTTTCCTACGAGCAGTACTTC.

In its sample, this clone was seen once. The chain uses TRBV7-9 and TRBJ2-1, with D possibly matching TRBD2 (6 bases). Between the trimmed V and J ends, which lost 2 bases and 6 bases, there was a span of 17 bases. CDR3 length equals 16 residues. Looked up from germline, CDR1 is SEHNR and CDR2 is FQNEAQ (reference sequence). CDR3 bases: TGTGCCAGCAGCTTACGGGAGCGGGTCCTCTCCAATGAGCAGTTCTTC. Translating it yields CASSLRERVLSNEQFF.

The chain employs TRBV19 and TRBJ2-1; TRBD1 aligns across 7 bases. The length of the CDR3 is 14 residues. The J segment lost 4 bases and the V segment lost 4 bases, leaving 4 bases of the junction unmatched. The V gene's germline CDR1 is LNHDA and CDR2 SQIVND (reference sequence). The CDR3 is CASSTGQSYNEQFF. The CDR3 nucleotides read TGTGCCAGTAGTACGGGACAGTCGTACAATGAGCAGTTCTTC. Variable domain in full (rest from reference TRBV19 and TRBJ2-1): DGGITQSPKYLFRKEGQNVTLSCEQNLNHDAMYWYRQDPGQGLRLIYYSQIVNDFQKGDIAEGYSVSREKKESFPLTVTSAQKNPTAFYLCASSTGQSYNEQFFGPGTRLTVL.

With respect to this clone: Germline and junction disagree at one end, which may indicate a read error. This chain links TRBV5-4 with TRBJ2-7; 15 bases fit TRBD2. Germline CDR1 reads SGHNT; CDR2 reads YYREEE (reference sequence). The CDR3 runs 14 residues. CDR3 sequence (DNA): TGTGCCAGCAGCTTCCGGACTAGCGGGAGGGCTGTGGACTTC. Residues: CASSFRTSGRAVDF.

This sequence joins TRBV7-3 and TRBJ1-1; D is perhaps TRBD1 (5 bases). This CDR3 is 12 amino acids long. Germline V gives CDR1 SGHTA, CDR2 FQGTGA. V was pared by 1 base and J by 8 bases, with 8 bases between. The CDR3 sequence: CASSLMGGEAFF. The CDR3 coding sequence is TGTGCCAGCAGCTTAATGGGGGGGGAAGCTTTCTTT.

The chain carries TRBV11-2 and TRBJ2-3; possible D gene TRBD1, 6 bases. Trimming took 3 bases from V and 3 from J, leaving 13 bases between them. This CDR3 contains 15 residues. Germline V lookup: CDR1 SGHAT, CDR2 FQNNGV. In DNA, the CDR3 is TGTGCCAGCAGCTTCAGAATACAGGGTACAGATACGCAGTATTTT. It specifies CASSFRIQGTDTQYF.

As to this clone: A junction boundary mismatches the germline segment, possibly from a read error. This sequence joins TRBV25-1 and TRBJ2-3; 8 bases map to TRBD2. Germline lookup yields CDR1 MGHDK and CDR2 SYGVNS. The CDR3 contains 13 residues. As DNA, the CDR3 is TGTGCCAGCAGTGTCGGACTAGCAGAGACGCAGTATTTT. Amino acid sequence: CASSVGLAETQYF.

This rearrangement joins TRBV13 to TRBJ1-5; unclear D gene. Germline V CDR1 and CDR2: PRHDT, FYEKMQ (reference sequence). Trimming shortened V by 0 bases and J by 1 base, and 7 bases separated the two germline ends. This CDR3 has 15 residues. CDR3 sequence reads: CASSLGHLSNQPQHF. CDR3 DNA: TGTGCCAGCAGCTTAGGACACCTGAGCAATCAGCCCCAGCATTTT. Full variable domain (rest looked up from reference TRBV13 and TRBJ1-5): AAGVIQSPRHLIKEKRETATLKCYPIPRHDTVYWYQQGPGQDPQFLISFYEKMQSDKGSIPDRFSAQQFSDYHSELNMSSLELGDSALYFCASSLGHLSNQPQHFGDGTRLSIL.

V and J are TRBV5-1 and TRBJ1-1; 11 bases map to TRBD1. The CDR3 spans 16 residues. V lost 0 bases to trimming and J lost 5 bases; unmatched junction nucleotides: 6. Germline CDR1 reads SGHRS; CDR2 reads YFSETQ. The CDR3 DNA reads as TGCGCCAGCAGCTTGGGGACAGGGGGCGGGTGGACTGAAGCTTTCTTT. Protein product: CASSLGTGGGWTEAFF.

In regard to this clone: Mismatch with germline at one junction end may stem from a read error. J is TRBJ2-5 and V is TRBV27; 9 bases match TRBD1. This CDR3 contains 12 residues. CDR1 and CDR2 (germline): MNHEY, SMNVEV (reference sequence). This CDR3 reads CASSLIGQGLDF. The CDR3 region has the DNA TGTGCCAGCAGTTTAATTGGACAGGGGTTGGACTTC.

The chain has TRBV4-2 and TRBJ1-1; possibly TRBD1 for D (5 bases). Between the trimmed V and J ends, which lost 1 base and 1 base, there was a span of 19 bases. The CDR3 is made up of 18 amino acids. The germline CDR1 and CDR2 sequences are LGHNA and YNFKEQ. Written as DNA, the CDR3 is TGTGCCAGCAGCCAAGGTCGGGGGGGAAGCCCAAGGAACACTGAAGCTTTCTTT. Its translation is CASSQGRGGSPRNTEAFF.

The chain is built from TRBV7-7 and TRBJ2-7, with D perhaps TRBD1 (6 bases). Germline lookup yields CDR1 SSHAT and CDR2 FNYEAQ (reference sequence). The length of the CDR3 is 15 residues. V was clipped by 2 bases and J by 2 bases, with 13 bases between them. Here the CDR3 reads CASSLSTGLPYEQYF. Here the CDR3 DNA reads TGTGCCAGCAGCTTAAGCACAGGGCTTCCCTACGAGCAGTACTTC.

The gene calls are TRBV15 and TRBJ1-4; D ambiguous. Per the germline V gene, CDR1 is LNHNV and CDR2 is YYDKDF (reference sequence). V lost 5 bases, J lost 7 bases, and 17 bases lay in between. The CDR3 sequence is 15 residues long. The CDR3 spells CATSQMPEFFEKLFF. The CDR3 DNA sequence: TGTGCCACCAGCCAAATGCCGGAGTTCTTTGAAAAACTGTTTTTT.

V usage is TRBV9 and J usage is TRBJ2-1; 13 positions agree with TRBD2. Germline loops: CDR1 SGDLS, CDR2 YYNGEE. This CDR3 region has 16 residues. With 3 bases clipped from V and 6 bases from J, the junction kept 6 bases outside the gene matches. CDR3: CASSAELAGGPNEQFF. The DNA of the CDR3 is TGTGCCAGCAGCGCCGAACTAGCGGGAGGGCCCAATGAGCAGTTCTTC.

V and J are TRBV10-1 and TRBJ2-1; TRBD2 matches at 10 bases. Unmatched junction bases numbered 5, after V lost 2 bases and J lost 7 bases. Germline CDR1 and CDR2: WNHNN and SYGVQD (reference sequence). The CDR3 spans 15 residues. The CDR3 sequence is CASSERLAGVNEQFF. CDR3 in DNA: TGCGCCAGCAGTGAGCGGCTAGCGGGAGTGAATGAGCAGTTCTTC.